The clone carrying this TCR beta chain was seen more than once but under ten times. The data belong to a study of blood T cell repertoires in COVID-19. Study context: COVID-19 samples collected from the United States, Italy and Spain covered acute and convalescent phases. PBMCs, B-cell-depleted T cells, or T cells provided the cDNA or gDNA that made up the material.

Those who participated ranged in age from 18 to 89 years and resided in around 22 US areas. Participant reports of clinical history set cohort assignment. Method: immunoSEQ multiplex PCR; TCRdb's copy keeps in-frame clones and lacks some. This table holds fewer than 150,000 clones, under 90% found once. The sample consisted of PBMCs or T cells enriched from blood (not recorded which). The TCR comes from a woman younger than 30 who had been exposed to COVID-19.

DNA of the CDR3: TGTGCCAGCAGCGCCCACATGGATTCACCCCTCCACTTT. This codes for CASSAHMDSPLHF. The chain carries TRBV9 and TRBJ1-6; D unclear. CDR1 and CDR2 from the germline V gene are SGDLS and YYNGEE. The CDR3 consists of 13 residues. V lost 3 bases to trimming and J lost 8 bases, with 9 bases between them.